The present entry profiles one T cell receptor beta chain with its context. Its antigen is not identified. Trimming removed 4 bases at V and 0 bases at J, with 18 bases between. The germline gives CDR1 ENHRY, CDR2 SYGVKD. The CDR3 has 17 residues. The data belong to a study of long-term antiretroviral therapy in people with HIV. With survey level as its setting, the immunoSEQ assay was v3.0. Clones were read by immunoSEQ multiplex PCR, and TCRdb kept only the in-frame ones, dropping some. Here the sample spans 25,000 to 35,000 clones, about 90% being singletons. Sampling of each donor yielded at least one pre-ART PBMC sample and at least two post-ART PBMC samples. Study conclusions and caveats: Blood dates from the mid-2000s to the late 2010s, possibly under older ART regimens. Relative to control repertoires, HIV repertoires exhibited narrower CDR3 length ranges. Diversity remained lower than transplant donor controls, even though it increased after ART.

The chain uses TRBV10-3 and TRBJ1-1, with D unclear. This TCR was sampled from a woman aged 18-29 years with HIV. This specimen consisted of unsorted PBMCs, obtained 1.8 years after starting antiretroviral therapy. The CDR3 sequence is CAISGGGLLEMNTEAFF. The CDR3 DNA is TGTGCCATCAGTGGAGGTGGTCTTTTGGAGATGAACACTGAAGCTTTCTTT.